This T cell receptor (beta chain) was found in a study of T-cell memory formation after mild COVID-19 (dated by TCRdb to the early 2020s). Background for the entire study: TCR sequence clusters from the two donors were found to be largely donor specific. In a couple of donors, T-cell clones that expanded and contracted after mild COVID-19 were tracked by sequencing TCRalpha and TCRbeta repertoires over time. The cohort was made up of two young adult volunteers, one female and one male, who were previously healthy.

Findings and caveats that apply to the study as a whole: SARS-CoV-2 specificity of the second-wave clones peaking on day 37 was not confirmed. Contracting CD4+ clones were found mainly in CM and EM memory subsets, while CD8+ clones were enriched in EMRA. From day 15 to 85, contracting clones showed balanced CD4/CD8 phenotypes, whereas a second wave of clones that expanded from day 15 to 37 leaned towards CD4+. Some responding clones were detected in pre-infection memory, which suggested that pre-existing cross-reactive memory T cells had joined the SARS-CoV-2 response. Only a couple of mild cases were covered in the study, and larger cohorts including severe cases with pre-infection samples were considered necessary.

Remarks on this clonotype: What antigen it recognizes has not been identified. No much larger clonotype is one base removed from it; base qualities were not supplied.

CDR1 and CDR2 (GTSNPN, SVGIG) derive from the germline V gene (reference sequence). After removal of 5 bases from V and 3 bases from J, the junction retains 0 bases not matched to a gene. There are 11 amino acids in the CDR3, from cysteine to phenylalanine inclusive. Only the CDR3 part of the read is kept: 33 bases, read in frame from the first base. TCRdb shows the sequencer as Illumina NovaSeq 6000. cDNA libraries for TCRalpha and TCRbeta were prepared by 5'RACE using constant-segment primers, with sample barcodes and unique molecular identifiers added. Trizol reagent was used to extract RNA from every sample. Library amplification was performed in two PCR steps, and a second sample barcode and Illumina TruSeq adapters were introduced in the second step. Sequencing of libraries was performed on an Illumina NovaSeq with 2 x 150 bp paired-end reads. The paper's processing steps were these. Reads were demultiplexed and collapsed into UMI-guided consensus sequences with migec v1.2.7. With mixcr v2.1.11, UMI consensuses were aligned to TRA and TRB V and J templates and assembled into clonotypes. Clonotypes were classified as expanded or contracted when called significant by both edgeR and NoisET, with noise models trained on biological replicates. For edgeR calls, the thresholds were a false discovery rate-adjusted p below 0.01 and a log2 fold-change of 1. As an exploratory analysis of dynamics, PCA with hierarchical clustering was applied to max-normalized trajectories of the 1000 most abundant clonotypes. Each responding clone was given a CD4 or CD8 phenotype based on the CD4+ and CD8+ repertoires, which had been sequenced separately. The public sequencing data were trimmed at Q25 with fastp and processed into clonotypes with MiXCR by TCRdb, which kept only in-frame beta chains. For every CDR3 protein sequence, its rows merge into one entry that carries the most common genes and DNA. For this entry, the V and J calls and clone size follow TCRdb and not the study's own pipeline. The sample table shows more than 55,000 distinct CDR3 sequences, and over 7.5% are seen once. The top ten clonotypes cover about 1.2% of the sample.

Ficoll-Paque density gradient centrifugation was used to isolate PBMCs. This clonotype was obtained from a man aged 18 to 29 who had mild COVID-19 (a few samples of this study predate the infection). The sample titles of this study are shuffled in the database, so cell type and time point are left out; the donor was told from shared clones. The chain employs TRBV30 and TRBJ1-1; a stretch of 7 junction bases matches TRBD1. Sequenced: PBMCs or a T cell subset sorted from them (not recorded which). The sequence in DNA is TGTGCCTGGGACAGGGACACTGAAGCTTTCTTT. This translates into CAWDRDTEAFF.